Following are 28 T cell receptor beta chains from one sample sequenced in a study of blood T cells in healthy people across ages. The authors ran a second PCR of 7 to 11 cycles using a sample-barcoded 5' primer and a J-beta primer mix. Each CDR3 protein is one row after TCRdb ran MiXCR on the 5' RACE reads. The table includes 600,000 to 1,000,000 distinct CDR3 sequences, around 25% detected once. A further study also used this sample, focusing on T cells of mothers and their children.

The sequenced material came from blood. The receptors stem from a boy younger than 18 in good health.

This chain uses TRBV9 with TRBJ2-3; the D is unclear. Trimming cost V 1 base and J 6 bases, with 9 bases left between them. Germline V lookup: CDR1 SGDLS, CDR2 YYNGEE. The CDR3 covers 13 residues. CDR3: CASSVWGSDTQYF. The CDR3 DNA follows: TGTGCCAGCAGCGTATGGGGAAGCGATACGCAGTATTTT.

This clonotype appeared a few times. V is TRBV6-5 and J is TRBJ1-2, with TRBD1 matching 9 bases. Germline CDR1 MNHEY, CDR2 SVGAGI. Unmatched junction bases numbered 2, after V lost 0 bases and J lost 3 bases. The CDR3 has 15 residues. The CDR3 nucleotides are TGTGCCAGCAGTTACTCGGACAGGGGAGACTATGGCTACACCTTC. Amino acid sequence: CASSYSDRGDYGYTF.

This clonotype was recorded a few times. The J gene is TRBJ1-4, the V gene TRBV7-2; possibly TRBD1 for D (5 bases). The CDR3 runs to 16 residues. From germline, CDR1 is SGHTA and CDR2 FQGNSA. Trimming pared 2 bases from V and 0 bases from J, leaving 10 bases between. CDR3 coding DNA: TGTGCCAGCAGCTTACGCCGGGACGCAACTAATGAAAAACTGTTTTTT. Protein: CASSLRRDATNEKLFF.

This clonotype was observed a few times. The chain is built from TRBV5-1 and TRBJ2-3; 7 nucleotides match TRBD2. Germline V gene lookup returns CDR1 SGHRS and CDR2 YFSETQ. There are 15 residues in the CDR3. The V gene end was trimmed by 4 bases and the J gene end by 0 bases; junction bases not matched to a gene: 5. The CDR3 region is CASSGSGQSTDTQYF. DNA for the CDR3: TGCGCCAGCAGCGGTAGCGGGCAGAGCACAGATACGCAGTATTTT.

This rearrangement joins TRBV7-9 to TRBJ2-7, with a weak D call TRBD2 (7 bases). Germline V gene data show CDR1 as SEHNR and CDR2 as FQNEAQ (reference sequence). The CDR3 consists of 16 residues. V lost 5 bases and J lost 3, with 20 bases in between. As DNA, the CDR3 is TGTGCCAGCAGCAAGAGCCAGGGGAGGGGCCTCTACGAGCAGTACTTC. Its translation: CASSKSQGRGLYEQYF.

This clonotype was observed a handful of times. V and J are TRBV15 and TRBJ2-5; 7 bases are a match to TRBD1. V trimming: 3 bases; J trimming: 4 bases; junction bases outside the gene matches: 5. Germline-derived CDR1 and CDR2 are LNHNV and YYDKDF (reference sequence). The CDR3 is made up of 14 amino acids. The CDR3 sequence: CATSSWDSGETQYF. In DNA form, the CDR3 reads TGTGCCACCAGCAGTTGGGACAGCGGAGAGACCCAGTACTTC. The full variable domain, in which reference TRBV15 and TRBJ2-5 provide the parts outside the CDR3, is DAMVIQNPRYQVTQFGKPVTLSCSQTLNHNVMYWYQQKSSQAPKLLFHYYDKDFNNEADTPDNFQSRRPNTSFCFLDIRSPGLGDTAMYLCATSSWDSGETQYFGPGTRLLVL.

In regard to this clonotype: A read error may produce the germline difference seen at one junction end. This chain connects TRBV4-3 to TRBJ1-1; D not certain. This CDR3 contains 14 residues. The germline V gene encodes CDR1 LGHNA and CDR2 YSLEER. CDR3 in DNA: TGCGCCAGCAGCCAAGTAGGTAGTTCCAAGGAGGCTCTCTTT. This encodes CASSQVGSSKEALF.

The chain joins TRBV12-3 or TRBV12-4 to TRBJ2-5; D is undetermined. The CDR3 sequence is 13 residues long. V dropped 3 bases and J dropped 5 bases, with 10 bases sitting between them. CDR3 nucleotides: TGTGCCAGCAGTTTTCGTAGGTCGGAGACCCAGTACTTC. Residues: CASSFRRSETQYF.

This clonotype appeared a few times. The chain carries TRBV29-1 and TRBJ2-1; D is possibly TRBD1 or TRBD2 (6 bases each). Trimming took 6 bases from V and 7 from J, leaving 19 bases between them. Germline CDR1 and CDR2: SQVTM and ANQGSEA. The CDR3 is 14 amino acids. CDR3 sequence: CSVPGGQGPNEQFF. For the CDR3, the DNA is TGCAGCGTCCCCGGAGGGCAGGGGCCGAATGAGCAGTTCTTC.

This rearrangement joins TRBV5-4 to TRBJ2-3, with 8 bases identical to TRBD1. In germline, CDR1 is SGHNT, CDR2 YYREEE (reference sequence). The CDR3 length is 17 residues. Losses at the gene ends were 0 bases for V and 2 bases for J; bases not matched to a gene: 8. DNA for the CDR3: TGTGCCAGCAGCTTGGGGGCGTGGGACAGGTTCACAGATACGCAGTATTTT. Translating gives CASSLGAWDRFTDTQYF.

There are a few counts of this clonotype. Because it lacks the conserved phenylalanine or tryptophan at the end, this CDR3 is likely a read error. The gene calls are TRBV3-1 and TRBJ2-7; a weak D match, TRBD2 (5 bases). V was cut by 3 bases and J by 3 bases, with 9 bases left in between. CDR1 and CDR2 (germline): LGHDT, YNNKEL (reference sequence). This CDR3 is built from 13 residues. DNA for the CDR3: TGTGCCAGCAGCCATGCCGGGATCTACGAGCAGTACCTC. It translates to CASSHAGIYEQYL.

There are a few counts of this clonotype. This chain uses TRBV15 with TRBJ1-2; weak D call: TRBD1 (6 bases). CDR1 and CDR2 (germline): LNHNV, YYDKDF (reference sequence). V lost 3 bases, J lost 0 bases, and 11 bases lay in between. This CDR3 contains 15 residues. This CDR3 reads CATSSDGTPNYGYTF. CDR3 sequence (DNA): TGTGCCACCAGCAGTGATGGGACACCTAACTATGGCTACACCTTC.

This clonotype has just a few counts. The gene calls are TRBV14 and TRBJ2-1; D ambiguous. Germline V gives CDR1 SGHDN, CDR2 FVKESK. V was clipped by 0 bases and J by 0 bases, with 12 bases between them. The CDR3 length is 17 residues. In DNA, the CDR3 is TGTGCCAGCAGCCAAGACACCCACATGAGCTCCTACAATGAGCAGTTCTTC. This gives the protein CASSQDTHMSSYNEQFF.

This clonotype was picked up a small number of times. The V call is TRBV29-1, the J call TRBJ1-1; 9 bases line up with TRBD1. V shed 6 bases and J 7 bases; nucleotides not matched to a gene: 15. Germline CDR1 and CDR2: SQVTM and ANQGSEA. The CDR3 has 15 amino acids. Here the CDR3 DNA reads TGCAGCGTCGCGCCGGGGGACAGGGTTGGGAGTGAAGCTTTCTTT. Protein sequence: CSVAPGDRVGSEAFF.

V is TRBV7-3 and J is TRBJ2-5, with 10 bases fitting TRBD1. The J call may be in error: the DNA end matches TRBJ2-1 better. The CDR3 runs to 14 residues. CDR1 and CDR2 from the germline V gene are SGHTA and FQGTGA. The CDR3 DNA reads as TGTGCCAGCAGCCACCGACAGGGGGCCCATGAGCAGTTCTTC. Translating it yields CASSHRQGAHEQFF.

The rearrangement links TRBV9 to TRBJ2-7; no definite D call. The CDR3 is 14 amino acids. V lost 0 bases and J 3 bases, leaving 10 bases between the germline ends. The germline CDR1 and CDR2 sequences are SGDLS and YYNGEE. The CDR3 DNA sequence: TGTGCCAGCAGCGTAGGGCCCGCCCGCTACGAGCAGTACTTC. Translated, it gives CASSVGPARYEQYF.

This clonotype has at least ten counts. The gene calls are TRBV7-2 and TRBJ2-5; no clear D. Germline CDR1 SGHTA, CDR2 FQGNSA. With 0 bases removed from V and 3 bases from J, the gap between germline ends came to 5 bases. This CDR3 is 13 amino acids long. The CDR3 sequence is CASSLAGKETQYF. CDR3 bases: TGTGCCAGCAGCTTAGCGGGAAAAGAGACCCAGTACTTC.

The chain joins TRBV5-1 to TRBJ2-3, with 7 nucleotides matching TRBD2. The germline V gene encodes CDR1 SGHRS and CDR2 YFSETQ. V dropped 3 bases and J dropped 1; count of bases not matched to a gene: 8. The CDR3 sequence is 16 residues long. The CDR3 protein is CASSSSGGVGTDTQYF. The CDR3 nucleotides read TGCGCCAGCAGCTCGTCGGGGGGAGTCGGCACAGATACGCAGTATTTT.

V is TRBV12-3 or TRBV12-4 and J is TRBJ2-1; TRBD1 agrees at 9 bases. The J call may be wrong; the DNA end is better matched by TRBJ2-7. The CDR3 extends over 14 amino acids. CDR3 sequence: CASRIRDRDYEQYF. CDR3 coding DNA: TGTGCCAGCAGGATCCGGGACAGGGATTACGAGCAGTACTTC.

This clonotype was counted between two and nine times. CDR3 DNA sequence: TGTGCCAGCATGGGGCACACCGGGGAGCTGTTTTTT. Translation gives CASMGHTGELFF. The chain joins TRBV7-9 to TRBJ2-2; weak D call: TRBD1 (5 bases). Between the trimmed V and J ends, which lost 7 bases and 3 bases, there was a span of 6 bases. The germline V gene encodes CDR1 SEHNR and CDR2 FQNEAQ (reference sequence). This CDR3 spans 12 amino acids.

V is TRBV18 and J is TRBJ2-7; TRBD2 agrees at 10 bases. V lost 5 bases to trimming and J lost 6 bases; unmatched junction nucleotides: 10. This CDR3 comprises 15 residues. Germline V gene lookup returns CDR1 KGHSH and CDR2 LQKENI. CDR3 loop: CASSSFRGLASEQYF. The CDR3 nucleotides read TGTGCCAGCTCATCCTTCCGGGGACTAGCGAGCGAGCAGTACTTC.

This clonotype was counted a single time. The junction shows a germline mismatch at one end, possibly a read error. The V call is TRBV4-3, the J call TRBJ1-1; no firm D call. CDR3 length equals 14 residues. Germline-derived CDR1 and CDR2 are LGHNA and YSLEER. The CDR3 DNA reads as TGCGCCAGCAGCCAAGTTACGGGGAACACTGAAGCTTTGTTT. It specifies CASSQVTGNTEALF.

CDR3 in amino acids: CASSYLTNGEAQYF. CDR3 sequence (DNA): TGTGCCAGCAGTTACTTGACAAACGGCGAGGCCCAGTACTTC. V usage is TRBV6-5 and J usage is TRBJ2-5; D unresolved. Trimming removed 1 base from V and 9 bases from J, with 15 bases in between. The germline V gene has CDR1 MNHEY and CDR2 SVGAGI. The CDR3 runs to 14 residues.

The gene calls are TRBV18 and TRBJ2-5, with D unclear. The assigned J gene may be wrong: the sequence end matches TRBJ2-1 better. CDR3 size: 14 residues. Germline V gene lookup returns CDR1 KGHSH and CDR2 LQKENI. CDR3 DNA sequence: TGTGCCAGCTCACCACCGCGGCCCCACAATGAGCAGTTCTTC. Translation gives CASSPPRPHNEQFF.

This clonotype occurred a few times. The chain combines TRBV27 with TRBJ1-2; D is unresolved. V lost 4 bases and J lost 3, with 12 bases in between. Germline CDR1 reads MNHEY; CDR2 reads SMNVEV (reference sequence). The CDR3 has 14 amino acids. In nucleotides, the CDR3 is TGTGCCAGCAGTTCCTACAGAGGCGACTATGGCTACACCTTC. Translation: CASSSYRGDYGYTF.

In this sample, this clonotype turned up a few times. V and J are TRBV6-2 or TRBV6-3 and TRBJ1-5, with 7 bases lining up with TRBD1. Germline CDR1 is MNHEY and CDR2 is SVGEGT. The ends lost 2 bases at V and 2 bases at J; junction bases unmatched: 3. The CDR3 loop spans 15 amino acids. The CDR3 loop reads CASSYGGTGNQPQHF. The CDR3 coding sequence is TGTGCCAGCAGTTACGGGGGGACAGGCAATCAGCCCCAGCATTTT.

This clonotype was recorded a few times. The chain has TRBV7-3 and TRBJ2-3; a possible D gene is TRBD2 (6 bases). V lost 5 bases to trimming and J lost 0 bases, with 18 bases between them. The CDR3 length is 17 residues. CDR1 is SGHTA and CDR2 is FQGTGA in the germline V gene. The CDR3 reads CASSPTVLAASTDTQYF. The CDR3 DNA is TGTGCCAGCAGCCCGACGGTGTTAGCGGCTAGCACAGATACGCAGTATTTT. Combining the CDR3 with reference TRBV7-3 and TRBJ2-3 gives the whole variable domain GAGVSQTPSNKVTEKGKYVELRCDPISGHTALYWYRQSLGQGPEFLIYFQGTGAADDSGLPNDRFFAVRPEGSVSTLKIQRTERGDSAVYLCASSPTVLAASTDTQYFGPGTRLTVL.

The chain carries TRBV2 and TRBJ1-1; D is uncertain. CDR3 size: 17 residues. V was shortened by 7 bases and J by 0 bases, with 21 bases between the two germline ends. Per the germline V gene, CDR1 is SNHLY and CDR2 is FYNNEI. The CDR3 DNA follows: TGTGCCAGCACTAGGCAGGCAGAGGTTTGGTTGAACACTGAAGCTTTCTTT. Residues: CASTRQAEVWLNTEAFF.